This TCR beta chain was recovered during a study of response to subunit inactivated influenza vaccine. Study-wide findings and caveats: Each seasonal flu vaccination may recruit only limited new T cells, authors suggested.

This clonotype was observed many times. The antigen remains undetermined. Using its own MiXCR run on the RT-PCR reads, TCRdb lists one record per CDR3 protein. Of 500,000 to 600,000 distinct CDR3 sequences listed, approximately 12% are singletons. CDR1 is SNHLY and CDR2 is FYNNEI in the germline V gene. V lost 7 bases to trimming and J lost 4 bases; unmatched junction nucleotides: 6. The CDR3 is 14 amino acids. The chain joins TRBV2 to TRBJ2-2, with TRBD1 matching over 7 bases. The specimen was PBMCs from blood, collected on the day of vaccination. This TCR came from a man aged 45-60 years who received an inactivated influenza vaccine. CDR3: CASKLTGVTGELFF. For the CDR3, the DNA is TGTGCCAGCAAATTAACAGGGGTCACCGGGGAGCTGTTTTTT.